The clone carrying this T cell receptor (beta chain) was detected ten times or more. The antigen is not known. One end of the junction is discordant with germline, which a read error may explain. These data belong to a study of response to subunit inactivated influenza vaccine. General study results and limits: Authors suggested that a seasonal influenza vaccination recruits few new T cells each time.

TCRdb analysed the RT-PCR reads with MiXCR anew, one entry per CDR3 protein. The sample includes around 490,000 distinct CDR3 sequences, around 8% seen only once; the top ten take around 13%. The germline CDR1 and CDR2 sequences are LGHDT and YNNKEL (reference sequence). The CDR3 spans 15 residues. Sample: PBMCs from blood, taken about 24 months after vaccination. The source is a man between 50 and 70 years old who received an inactivated influenza vaccine. This chain connects TRBV3-1 to TRBJ2-1, with 13 bases that match TRBD2. The CDR3 reads CASSPRLAGGVATLF. The CDR3 DNA sequence: TGTGCCAGCAGCCCGAGACTAGCGGGAGGAGTCGCGACGCTCTTC.